This entry features one T cell receptor beta chain sequence. CDR1 SQVTM and CDR2 ANQGSEA come from the germline V gene. The CDR3 length is 12 residues. V was clipped by 3 bases and J by 2 bases, with 4 bases between them. The sample belongs to a study of CDR3 diversity in severe acne. A single record per CDR3 protein comes from TCRdb applying MiXCR to the PCR reads. Of some 90,000 distinct CDR3 sequences listed, approximately 49% are singletons. The rearrangement links TRBV29-1 to TRBJ2-2; unclear D gene. The receptor was isolated from a male donor with severe acne vulgaris. Sample: blood. The CDR3 sequence: CSVEANTGELFF. CDR3 nucleotide sequence: TGCAGCGTTGAGGCTAACACCGGGGAGCTGTTTTTT.